This T cell receptor beta chain was profiled in a study of blood T cell repertoires in COVID-19. J was trimmed by 3 bases and V by 3 bases; bases with no gene match: 4. The CDR3 covers 15 residues. Germline CDR1 reads WSHSY; CDR2 reads SAAADI. All enrollees were roughly 18 to 89 years old and from around 25 US areas. Grouping used clinical history reported by participants in a survey and questionnaire. Per the authors' pipeline: The authors estimated nucleated cell counts from reference gene primer amplification. Sequencing used immunoSEQ multiplex PCR; TCRdb keeps in-frame clones, though not all of them. That table gives V, J and clone size, and the DNA gave D and trimming. The repertoire consists of about 150,000 clones, with approximately 78% occurring once and the leading ten covering approximately 6%.

The sample consisted of PBMCs or T cells enriched from blood (not recorded which). V and J are TRBV10-2 and TRBJ2-3; TRBD2 matches at 9 bases. This TCR derives from a woman aged 45-59 years who had recovered from COVID-19. The CDR3 protein is CASSDRRGGTDTQYF. The CDR3 DNA is TGCGCCAGCAGTGACCGGCGGGGGGGGACAGATACGCAGTATTTT.